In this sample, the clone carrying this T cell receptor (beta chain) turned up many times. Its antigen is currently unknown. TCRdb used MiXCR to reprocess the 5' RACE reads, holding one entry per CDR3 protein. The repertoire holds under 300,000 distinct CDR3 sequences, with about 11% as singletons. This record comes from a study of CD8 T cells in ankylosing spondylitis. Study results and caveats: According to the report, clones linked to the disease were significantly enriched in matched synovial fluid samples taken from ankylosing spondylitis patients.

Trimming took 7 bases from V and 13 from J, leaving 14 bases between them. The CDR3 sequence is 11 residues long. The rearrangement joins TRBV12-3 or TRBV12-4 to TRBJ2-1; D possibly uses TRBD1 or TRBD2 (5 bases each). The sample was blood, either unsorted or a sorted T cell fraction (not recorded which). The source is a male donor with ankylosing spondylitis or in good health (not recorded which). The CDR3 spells CASTHSRDQFF. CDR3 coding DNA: TGTGCCAGCACCCACTCAAGGGACCAGTTCTTC.